These T cell receptor beta chains were read from a single sample in a study of cytomegalovirus exposure and HLA in healthy donors. Some clones are missing from TCRdb's copy, which holds only in-frame ones; the method was immunoSEQ multiplex PCR. Of roughly 170,000 clones in the sample, roughly 85% were seen once. Sample: PBMCs. These receptors all come from a man aged 25-45 years in good health and CMV-seronegative. CDR3s include the opening cysteine and the closing phenylalanine or tryptophan. The D gene is left open where the match is weak. Rows give clone size only sometimes, using once, few, many, or a class for an expanded clone.

v_gene: TRBV12-5; d_gene: TRBD1; j_gene: TRBJ1-3; abundance: few; CDR3nt: TGTGCTAGTGCCGCCGGGACAGGACCTGGAAACACCATATATTTT; CDR3aa: CASAAGTGPGNTIYF
v_gene: TRBV14; d_gene: NA; j_gene: TRBJ2-3; abundance: NA; CDR3nt: TGTGCCAGCAGCCAAGATCTGTCGCCAGGGTACCCAGATACGCAGTATTTT; CDR3aa: CASSQDLSPGYPDTQYF
v_gene: TRBV10-1; d_gene: NA; j_gene: TRBJ2-7; abundance: NA; CDR3nt: TGCGCCAGCAGTGAGGGGGGGAAGTCCTACGAGCAGTACTTC; CDR3aa: CASSEGGKSYEQYF
v_gene: TRBV28; d_gene: NA; j_gene: TRBJ2-3; abundance: NA; CDR3nt: TGTGCCAGCAGTTTTGGGGCACAGGTTAACACAGATACGCAGTATTTT; CDR3aa: CASSFGAQVNTDTQYF
v_gene: TRBV30; d_gene: TRBD2; j_gene: TRBJ2-7; abundance: NA; CDR3nt: TGTGCCTGGAGTGTTAGCGGGAGTTATTACGAGCAGTACTTC; CDR3aa: CAWSVSGSYYEQYF
v_gene: TRBV28; d_gene: TRBD1; j_gene: TRBJ2-7; abundance: NA; CDR3nt: TGTGCCAGCAGTCCGGGACAGGGACCCGAGCAGTACTTC; CDR3aa: CASSPGQGPEQYF
v_gene: TRBV19; d_gene: NA; j_gene: TRBJ1-1; abundance: few; CDR3nt: TGTGCCAGTAGTCGACAGACAGATATGAACACTGAAGCTTTCTTT; CDR3aa: CASSRQTDMNTEAFF
v_gene: TRBV5-1; d_gene: TRBD2; j_gene: TRBJ2-5; abundance: NA; CDR3nt: TGCGCCAGCAGCTGGCGAGCGGGGGAAGAGACCCAGTACTTC; CDR3aa: CASSWRAGEETQYF
v_gene: TRBV4-1; d_gene: NA; j_gene: TRBJ2-1; abundance: once; CDR3nt: TGCGCCAGCACCGCGGGGAATGAGCAGTTCTTC; CDR3aa: CASTAGNEQFF
v_gene: TRBV7-2; d_gene: TRBD1; j_gene: TRBJ2-3; abundance: NA; CDR3nt: TGTGCCAGCAGCTCGGAGGAACAGGGGTCGGAGGATACGCAGTATTTT; CDR3aa: CASSSEEQGSEDTQYF
v_gene: TRBV11-2; d_gene: NA; j_gene: TRBJ2-3; abundance: NA; CDR3nt: TGTGCCAGCAGCTTAACTTTGGGGGAGGGCACAGATACGCAGTATTTT; CDR3aa: CASSLTLGEGTDTQYF
v_gene: TRBV4-2; d_gene: TRBD1; j_gene: TRBJ1-2; abundance: NA; CDR3nt: TGTGCCAGCAGCCAAGCGGTAAGGAACAGGGGCTCGGCGAACTATGGCTACACCTTC; CDR3aa: CASSQAVRNRGSANYGYTF
v_gene: TRBV30; d_gene: TRBD2; j_gene: TRBJ2-3; abundance: NA; CDR3nt: TGTGCCTGTCCGGGACTAGCTAAGGGCACGGACGCAGATACGCAGTATTTT; CDR3aa: CACPGLAKGTDADTQYF